The 13 T cell receptor beta chains below all came from one sample that was sequenced in a study of blood T cell repertoires in COVID-19. Generated by immunoSEQ multiplex PCR, the TCRdb table keeps only in-frame clones and is missing some. The table records about 88,000 clones, less than 95% of them present only once. The sample consisted of peripheral blood. The origin of the receptors is a man aged 18 to 30 with COVID-19, enrolled during active disease.

The chain has TRBV21-1 and TRBJ1-2; the D call in the table, TRBD1, was not verified against the DNA. TRBV21-1 is designated a pseudogene. CDR3 size: 16 residues. The CDR3 sequence: CASRSAGTGDKDGYTF. In DNA, the CDR3 is TGTGCCAGTCGGTCAGCCGGGACAGGGGATAAGGATGGCTACACCTTC.

This chain joins TRBV19 and TRBJ1-1; TRBD1 matches at 9 bases. Germline assignment: CDR1 LNHDA and CDR2 SQIVND (reference sequence). The V gene end was trimmed by 7 bases and the J gene end by 0 bases; junction bases not matched to a gene: 6. There are 15 residues in the CDR3. CDR3: CASTGTGTMNTEAFF. In DNA, the CDR3 is TGTGCCAGTACCGGGACAGGGACTATGAACACTGAAGCTTTCTTT. Supplemented by reference TRBV19 and TRBJ1-1, the full variable domain reads DGGITQSPKYLFRKEGQNVTLSCEQNLNHDAMYWYRQDPGQGLRLIYYSQIVNDFQKGDIAEGYSVSREKKESFPLTVTSAQKNPTAFYLCASTGTGTMNTEAFFGQGTRLTVV.

V gene TRBV2 combines with J gene TRBJ1-3; 7 bases agree with TRBD1. The CDR3 spans 15 residues. Germline V gives CDR1 SNHLY, CDR2 FYNNEI. With 8 bases clipped from V and 4 bases from J, the junction kept 11 bases outside the gene matches. CDR3 nucleotide sequence: TGTGCCAGCTCCCAAAACAGGGGCGCCGGAAACACCATATATTTT. As protein: CASSQNRGAGNTIYF.

The chain employs TRBV6-5 and TRBJ2-7, with 7 bases matching TRBD1. Germline V gene sequence: CDR1 MNHEY, CDR2 SVGAGI. Germline trimming cut 6 bases from V and 0 bases from J; bases unmatched to any gene: 5. This CDR3 comprises 14 residues. For the CDR3, the DNA is TGTGCCAGCAGCCCCAGGGGGACCTCCTACGAGCAGTACTTC. It encodes CASSPRGTSYEQYF.

The rearrangement joins TRBV5-1 to TRBJ1-2, with D hard to call. Trimming removed 4 bases at V and 4 bases at J, with 14 bases between. The CDR3 has 14 amino acids. Germline-derived CDR1 and CDR2 are SGHRS and YFSETQ. The DNA for the CDR3 is TGCGCCAGCAGCCCTACTACGACGGGCTATGGCTACACCTTC. Translation: CASSPTTTGYGYTF.

V gene TRBV10-3 combines with J gene TRBJ2-7, with 7 bases lining up with TRBD2. V lost 3 bases and J lost 1; bases outside the gene matches: 6. CDR3 length: 15 amino acids. Germline V lookup: CDR1 ENHRY, CDR2 SYGVKD. The chain's CDR3 is CAISDAGRDSYEQYF. CDR3 nucleotide sequence: TGTGCCATCAGTGACGCAGGGAGGGATTCCTACGAGCAGTACTTC.

The gene calls are TRBV9 and TRBJ1-4; D not resolved. Germline V gene lookup returns CDR1 SGDLS and CDR2 YYNGEE. The CDR3 is made up of 15 amino acids. V lost 4 bases and J lost 8, with 18 bases in between. The CDR3 DNA sequence: TGTGCCAGCAGCCCAGCTGGGAGGGCGGGGGAAAAACTGTTTTTT. Protein sequence: CASSPAGRAGEKLFF.

The chain couples TRBV3-1 (or the pseudogene TRBV3-2) to TRBJ2-3, with 11 bases lining up with TRBD2. The CDR3 has 19 amino acids. The germline gives CDR1 LGHDT, CDR2 YNNKEL (reference sequence). Trimming removed 3 bases from V and 5 bases from J; junction bases left unmatched: 16. This chain's CDR3 is CASSHPDASIAGGVDTQYF. For the CDR3, the DNA is TGTGCCAGCAGCCATCCCGATGCCTCCATAGCGGGGGGGGTAGATACGCAGTATTTT.

The rearrangement links TRBV10-1 to TRBJ2-1; 13 bases agree with TRBD2. The CDR3 contains 15 residues. Germline CDR1 WNHNN, CDR2 SYGVQD (reference sequence). V shed 7 bases and J 5 bases; nucleotides not matched to a gene: 5. CDR3 bases: TGCGCCAGCAAAGCAGGACTAGCGGGGGACAATGAGCAGTTCTTC. As protein: CASKAGLAGDNEQFF.

There are a few counts of this clone. V is TRBV7-2 and J is TRBJ2-5; perhaps TRBD2 as D (6 bases). Looked up from germline, CDR1 is SGHTA and CDR2 is FQGNSA. CDR3 length: 16 amino acids. V gave up 2 bases and J gave up 0 bases, with 13 bases separating them. CDR3 sequence (DNA): TGTGCCAGCAGCTTACTAGGACTATCCTACCAAGAGACCCAGTACTTC. Translating gives CASSLLGLSYQETQYF.

The J gene is TRBJ1-1, the V gene TRBV7-9, with D tentatively TRBD1 (5 bases). Germline lookup yields CDR1 SEHNR and CDR2 FQNEAQ (reference sequence). Trimming removed 1 base from V and 3 bases from J, with 6 bases in between. The CDR3 loop spans 13 amino acids. The CDR3 loop reads CASSLGQHTEAFF. The CDR3 DNA reads as TGTGCCAGCAGCTTAGGACAGCACACTGAAGCTTTCTTT.

CDR3 amino acids: CASSFGLAGVNEQFF. The DNA of the CDR3 is TGTGCCAGCAGCTTTGGACTAGCGGGAGTGAATGAGCAGTTCTTC. V usage is TRBV7-9 and J usage is TRBJ2-1, with TRBD2 matching over 13 bases. The junction had 3 bases not matched to a gene; V was cut back by 3 bases and J by 7 bases. Germline V gene data show CDR1 as SEHNR and CDR2 as FQNEAQ (reference sequence). This CDR3 spans 15 amino acids.

The V call is TRBV4-1, the J call TRBJ2-7; 7 bases line up with TRBD2. V shed 4 bases, J shed 5 bases, and the junction held 5 bases outside the gene matches. The CDR3 is 13 residues long. Germline V gives CDR1 MGHRA, CDR2 YSYEKL. The CDR3 here is CASSLAGLNEQYF. The CDR3 DNA follows: TGCGCCAGCAGCCTAGCGGGCCTTAACGAGCAGTACTTC.